The present T cell receptor (delta chain) was sequenced within a study of γδ T cells in repeated Plasmodium falciparum infection. About the study: Malaria-naive adults were infected with P. falciparum NF54 four times over around 640 days. Each infection was followed by sampling at 21 days, plus baseline and some pre-infection draws.

About this clone itself: Translating this DNA gives a protein that differs at residue 15 from the TCRdb one, which belongs to a much larger clone; a read error is likely, and the protein shown is this translation.

TCRdb re-called the multiplex PCR reads using CATT. The data show tens of thousands of delta-chain clones, with 0.8% to 1% seen just once and roughly 9.9% held by the top ten. The specimen sequenced was gamma-delta T cells from blood. The receptor comes from a pool of human donors (malaria-infected and uninfected, not separated).

CDR3 sequence: CALGELPTGWGIRWGTRQMFF. As DNA, the CDR3 is TGTGCTCTTGGGGAACTACCTACAGGGTGGGGGATACGATGGGGCACCCGACAGATGTTTTTC. This chain uses TRDV1 with TRDJ3; 11 bases agree with TRDD3. CDR3 length: 21 residues. Germline V CDR1 and CDR2: TSWWSYY, QGS.